The entry that follows covers one T cell receptor beta chain sequence. This receptor's antigen is unknown. Base qualities are missing; no much larger clone stands one base away. This record comes from a study of T cell responses to AZD1222 COVID-19 vaccine (dated by TCRdb to about 2021). The study in broad terms: AZD1222 recipients given second doses at about 4 weeks or at about 12 weeks were pooled, since spike-specific TCR depth and breadth were not found to differ between the two schedules. A total of 230 to 250 trial participants underwent TCR sequencing, of whom about 210 had received two doses of AZD1222 and 26 had received two doses of the MenACWY control vaccine. Trial participants were enrolled into age subgroups of 18-55, 56-69 and 70-plus years, which contained 148, 28 and 57 TCR-sequenced participants, respectively. What the work shows at the level of the full study, not this receptor alone: In the small 56-69-year group, the increase in depth fell short of significance, most likely because of low power. Nearly half of unique spike-specific TCRs reportedly recognized epitopes outside regions mutated in the B.1.351 and B.1.1.7 variants. Because no day 14 peak-response samples were available, the repertoires could be characterized only after the peak T cell response. Participants were mostly white British and included more females than males, and it was suggested by the authors that clonal diversity may have been underestimated. Only five or six AZD1222 recipients were SARS-CoV-2 seropositive at baseline, limiting conclusions about previously exposed vaccinees. After two AZD1222 doses, both the breadth and the depth of spike-specific TCRs were significantly higher than at day 0 and than in MenACWY recipients. The vaccine-associated CD4 TCRs covered the entire spike protein, and the dominant responses fell in regions 160-218 and 743-854.

The time point tag for this specimen amounts to: baseline before first vaccination. The vaccinee samples were drawn from two UK trials, COV001 and COV002, one of which was a single-blind randomized controlled phase 2/3 trial testing AZD1222 (ChAdOx1 nCoV-19) in healthy adults. For TCRbeta chain sequencing, PBMC samples were collected from trial participants at day 0 and at day 28 after the second dose. CDR1 and CDR2 (SGHNT, YYREEE) derive from the germline V gene (reference sequence). V drops 2 bases and J drops 4 bases, leaving 9 bases in between. Including cysteine and phenylalanine, the CDR3 has 14 amino acids. Only CDR3 DNA remains: 42 bases, in frame from the first base. The CDR3 regions of human TCRbeta chains were analyzed by immunosequencing. Concerning the study's data processing: Repertoire TCRs were matched against a reference library of SARS-CoV-2-specific TCRs generated with the MIRA antigen-specificity platform. Breadth was defined as the fraction of unique TCRs that were SARS-CoV-2-associated. Depth was defined as the fraction of total T cells that were SARS-CoV-2-associated. Each spike-specific TCR was assigned to its reactive spike region and to a CD4 or CD8 class using the MIRA data. Log10-transformed breadth and depth values were compared by one-way ANOVA with Sidak's multiple comparisons tests. What TCRdb holds here is the immuneACCESS table cut down to in-frame rearrangements. Part of the clones is not present; checked against another copy, under half of the missing clones reflect an unresolved V gene, and the others are unexplained. V, J and clone size derive from that table, while D and trimming were established from the DNA sequence. Within this sample are approximately 200,000 clones, with almost 95% of them counted one time only. Together, the top ten hold about 9% of the sample.

The sequence joins TRBV5-4 to TRBJ2-2; too little of a D gene remains to name it. The TCR was taken from an adult in good health. The sample consisted of peripheral blood, taken on day 0 of AZD1222 vaccination. The nucleotide sequence reads as follows: TGTGCCAGCAGCTTAGCCGGGCCCACCGGGGAGCTGTTTTTT. This encodes CASSLAGPTGELFF. Full variable domain (CDR3 extended with the reference TRBV5-4 and TRBJ2-2 proteins): ETGVTQSPTHLIKTRGQQVTLRCSSQSGHNTVSWYQQALGQGPQFIFQYYREEENGRGNFPPRFSGLQFPNYSSELNVNALELDDSALYLCASSLAGPTGELFFGEGSRLTVL.